This TCR beta chain was sequenced in a study of cytomegalovirus exposure and HLA in healthy donors. Overall study findings and caveats: Sequencing depth roughly uniform across donors was assumed in presence/absence analyses. Of the V segments, some could not be distinguished, including TRBV6-2 and TRBV6-3, and were excluded.

With 1 base removed from V and 12 bases from J, the gap between germline ends came to 10 bases. Germline loops: CDR1 LGHNA, CDR2 YSLEER. CDR3 length: 12 amino acids. Both 60 Vbeta primers and 13 Jbeta primers went into the PCR. TCRdb's copy holds only in-frame clones and misses some; the assay was immunoSEQ multiplex PCR. Of about 300,000 clones listed, 70% to 90% are singletons. As to this clone: Its antigen is still unknown.

Sample: PBMCs. This receptor was identified in a man between 35 and 55 years old in good health and CMV-seropositive. The V gene is TRBV4-3, the J gene TRBJ2-1; D possibly corresponds to TRBD1 (6 bases). The CDR3 region is CASSQAGAAQFF. The CDR3 nucleotides read TGCGCCAGCAGCCAAGCAGGGGCCGCGCAGTTCTTC.